These 14 T cell receptor beta chains came from one sample sequenced in a study of post-analysis software for immune sequencing data. Their antigens remain unidentified. Whole-study results and caveats: Patients carried 4 or 5 TRBV segments more frequently than controls did, and TRBV5-6, TRBV5-1 and TRBV20-1 were among them.

Included in the TCR beta cDNA libraries were unique molecular identifiers. In TCRdb, the PCR reads were re-called with MiXCR into one record per CDR3 protein. The repertoire includes about 460,000 distinct CDR3 sequences, less than 45% of them detected once, and about an eighth sits in the top ten. Sequenced material: blood. Receptor source: a girl aged 5-17 years with multiple sclerosis.

This chain links TRBV21-1 with TRBJ2-7; the D call of TRBD1 is as the table states it, not checked on the DNA. TRBV21-1 is designated a pseudogene. The CDR3 totals 13 residues. Here the CDR3 reads CASSRGPGGEQYF. For the CDR3, the DNA is TGTGCCAGCAGCAGGGGCCCAGGGGGCGAGCAGTACTTC.

The chain couples TRBV20-1 to TRBJ2-4; a possible D gene is TRBD2 (5 bases). The J call may be in error: the DNA end matches TRBJ2-5 better. The CDR3 has 13 residues. In germline, CDR1 is DFQATT, CDR2 SNEGSKA (reference sequence). CDR3 in DNA: TGCAGTGCTAGCTCGGAGGTGTTGGAGACCCAGTACTTC. It specifies CSASSEVLETQYF.

The chain couples TRBV28 to TRBJ1-6; weak D call: TRBD1 (6 bases). There are 13 residues in the CDR3. The V and J ends lost 3 bases and 13 bases respectively, with 13 bases between them. Germline-derived CDR1 and CDR2 are MDHEN and SYDVKM. The CDR3 spells CASSLGRGWPLHF. The CDR3 bases are TGTGCCAGCAGTTTGGGGAGGGGGTGGCCCCTCCACTTT.

The chain has TRBV20-1 and TRBJ2-1; 9 bases align to TRBD2. Germline V gene lookup returns CDR1 DFQATT and CDR2 SNEGSKA (reference sequence). There are 14 residues in the CDR3. With 2 bases clipped from V and 8 bases from J, the junction kept 7 bases outside the gene matches. DNA for the CDR3: TGCAGTGCTAGACCAGCGGGAGGATTGGATGAGCAGTTCTTC. Translation gives CSARPAGGLDEQFF.

This clonotype has ten or more counts. The genes are TRBV12-3 or TRBV12-4 and TRBJ2-7; 7 bases are shared with TRBD1. The J segment lost 7 bases and the V segment lost 8 bases, leaving 8 bases of the junction unmatched. The CDR3 contains 12 residues. CDR3 region: CASSRGSNEQYF. The CDR3 nucleotides are TGTGCCAGCTCCAGGGGGTCTAATGAGCAGTACTTC.

Only a few counts were recorded for this clonotype. This sequence joins TRBV7-9 and TRBJ2-7; D is possibly TRBD2 (5 bases). This CDR3 has 13 amino acids. The V end lost 10 bases, the J end lost 1 base, and 14 bases lay between the germline ends. The germline CDR1 and CDR2 sequences are SEHNR and FQNEAQ (reference sequence). The CDR3 bases are TGTGCCACAGCCCGGGGATCATCCTACGAGCAGTACTTC. Residues: CATARGSSYEQYF.

The genes are TRBV6-2 or TRBV6-3 and TRBJ1-5, with D uncertain. Looked up from germline, CDR1 is MNHEY and CDR2 is SVGEGT. V lost 5 bases to trimming and J lost 3 bases, with 8 bases between them. The CDR3 length is 13 residues. CDR3 sequence reads: CASSVGTNQPQHF. The CDR3 nucleotides are TGTGCCAGCAGTGTGGGCACCAATCAGCCCCAGCATTTT.

V and J are TRBV10-3 and TRBJ2-3; TRBD2 aligns across 11 bases. This CDR3 region has 17 residues. V shed 2 bases and J 2 bases; nucleotides not matched to a gene: 6. Germline values: CDR1 ENHRY, CDR2 SYGVKD. CDR3 nucleotide sequence: TGTGCCATCAGTGAGGCGGCTAGCGGGGGGATCACAGATACGCAGTATTTT. The encoded protein is CAISEAASGGITDTQYF.

The genes are TRBV24-1 and TRBJ2-5, with 8 bases matching TRBD1. The V gene's germline CDR1 is KGHDR and CDR2 SFDVKD. The CDR3 runs to 16 residues. Germline trimming cut 4 bases from V and 5 bases from J; bases unmatched to any gene: 11. CDR3 sequence: CATSEGRQGAGETQYF. CDR3 coding DNA: TGTGCCACCAGTGAAGGTCGTCAGGGGGCGGGGGAGACCCAGTACTTC.

The V gene is TRBV4-3, the J gene TRBJ2-3; 9 bases agree with TRBD1. In germline, CDR1 is LGHNA, CDR2 YSLEER. This CDR3 has 17 amino acids. Unmatched junction bases numbered 8, after V lost 0 bases and J lost 4 bases. CDR3 sequence (DNA): TGCGCCAGCAGCCAAGATATTGGACAGGGGAAAGCAGATACGCAGTATTTT. This translates into CASSQDIGQGKADTQYF.

This clonotype was counted between two and nine times. The V and J genes are TRBV7-9 and TRBJ1-5; 7 bases line up with TRBD1. The V gene's germline CDR1 is SEHNR and CDR2 FQNEAQ (reference sequence). V trimming: 9 bases; J trimming: 0 bases; junction bases outside the gene matches: 14. The CDR3 is made up of 17 amino acids. The CDR3: CARDRTGLPHSNQPQHF. CDR3 nucleotides: TGTGCCAGGGACCGGACAGGCCTCCCACATAGCAATCAGCCCCAGCATTTT.

The V gene is TRBV2, the J gene TRBJ2-7; D possibly corresponds to TRBD1 (6 bases). Germline CDR1 and CDR2: SNHLY and FYNNEI. There are 11 residues in the CDR3. The V end was cut by 8 bases, the J end by 3 bases, with 8 bases between. The CDR3 region is CASGQNYEQYF. CDR3 nucleotide sequence: TGTGCCAGCGGACAGAACTACGAGCAGTACTTC.

This clonotype was detected only once. This rearrangement joins TRBV28 to TRBJ1-1, with D maybe TRBD1 (5 bases). V lost 4 bases and J 0 bases, leaving 15 bases between the germline ends. This CDR3 is 16 amino acids long. Per germline, CDR1 MDHEN and CDR2 SYDVKM. CDR3 sequence (DNA): TGTGCCAGCAGTTATCCTTCTGGGACCGTGAACACTGAAGCTTTCTTT. Translation: CASSYPSGTVNTEAFF.

This clonotype was seen only a few times. The rearrangement uses TRBV28 and TRBJ2-3; D is possibly TRBD1 or TRBD2 (5 bases each). This CDR3 has 14 residues. CDR1 is MDHEN and CDR2 is SYDVKM in the germline V gene. V was clipped by 5 bases and J by 6 bases, with 15 bases between them. The CDR3 nucleotides read TGTGCCAGCAGTGCCGGGACGGCCGGGGATACGCAGTATTTT. This codes for CASSAGTAGDTQYF.